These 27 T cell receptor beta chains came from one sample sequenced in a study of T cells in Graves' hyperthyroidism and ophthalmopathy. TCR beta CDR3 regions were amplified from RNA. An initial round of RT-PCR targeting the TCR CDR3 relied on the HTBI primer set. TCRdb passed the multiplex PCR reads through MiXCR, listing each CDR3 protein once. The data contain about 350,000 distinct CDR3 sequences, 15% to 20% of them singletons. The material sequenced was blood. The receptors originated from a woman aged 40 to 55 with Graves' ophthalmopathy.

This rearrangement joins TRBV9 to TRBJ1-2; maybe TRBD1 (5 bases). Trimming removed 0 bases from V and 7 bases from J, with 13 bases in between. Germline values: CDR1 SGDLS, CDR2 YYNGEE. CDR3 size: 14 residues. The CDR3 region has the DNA TGTGCCAGCAGCGTAGATGCGGGACCGGTTGGCTACACCTTC. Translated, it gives CASSVDAGPVGYTF. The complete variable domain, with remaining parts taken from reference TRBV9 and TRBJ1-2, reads DSGVTQTPKHLITATGQRVTLRCSPRSGDLSVYWYQQSLDQGLQFLIQYYNGEERAKGNILERFSAQQFPDLHSELNLSSLELGDSALYFCASSVDAGPVGYTFGSGTRLTVV.

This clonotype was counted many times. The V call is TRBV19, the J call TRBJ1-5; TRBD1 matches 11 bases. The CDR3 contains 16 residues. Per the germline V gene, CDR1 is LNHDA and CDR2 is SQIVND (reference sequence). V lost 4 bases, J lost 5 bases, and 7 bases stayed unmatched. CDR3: CASSTTGTGGYQPQHF. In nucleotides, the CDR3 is TGTGCCAGTAGTACAACCGGGACAGGGGGTTATCAGCCCCAGCATTTT. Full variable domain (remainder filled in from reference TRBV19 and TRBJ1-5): DGGITQSPKYLFRKEGQNVTLSCEQNLNHDAMYWYRQDPGQGLRLIYYSQIVNDFQKGDIAEGYSVSREKKESFPLTVTSAQKNPTAFYLCASSTTGTGGYQPQHFGDGTRLSIL.

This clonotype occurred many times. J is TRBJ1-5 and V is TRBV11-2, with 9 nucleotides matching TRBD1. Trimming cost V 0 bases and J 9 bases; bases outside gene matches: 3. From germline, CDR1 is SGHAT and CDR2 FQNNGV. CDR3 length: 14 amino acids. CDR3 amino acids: CASSLEQGALPQHF. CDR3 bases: TGTGCCAGCAGCTTAGAACAGGGGGCTCTGCCCCAGCATTTT.

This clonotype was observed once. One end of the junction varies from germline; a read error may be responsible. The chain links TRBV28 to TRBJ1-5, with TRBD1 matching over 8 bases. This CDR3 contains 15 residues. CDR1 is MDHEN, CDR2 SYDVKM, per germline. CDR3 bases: TGTGCCAGCAGTCTTAGGGGACAGGTTATCAGGCCCCAGCTTTTT. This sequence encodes CASSLRGQVIRPQLF.

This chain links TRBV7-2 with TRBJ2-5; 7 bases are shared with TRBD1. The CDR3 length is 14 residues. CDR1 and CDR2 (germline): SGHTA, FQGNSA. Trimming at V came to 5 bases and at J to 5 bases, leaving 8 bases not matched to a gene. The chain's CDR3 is CASSPYRGGETQYF. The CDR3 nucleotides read TGTGCCAGCAGCCCCTACAGGGGTGGGGAGACCCAGTACTTC.

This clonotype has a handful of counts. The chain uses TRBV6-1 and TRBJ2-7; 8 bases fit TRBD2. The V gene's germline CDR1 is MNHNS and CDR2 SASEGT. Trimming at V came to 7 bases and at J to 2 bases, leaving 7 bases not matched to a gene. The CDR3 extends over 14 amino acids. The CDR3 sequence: CASTLAGLPYEQYF. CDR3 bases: TGTGCCAGCACCTTAGCGGGACTGCCCTACGAGCAGTACTTC.

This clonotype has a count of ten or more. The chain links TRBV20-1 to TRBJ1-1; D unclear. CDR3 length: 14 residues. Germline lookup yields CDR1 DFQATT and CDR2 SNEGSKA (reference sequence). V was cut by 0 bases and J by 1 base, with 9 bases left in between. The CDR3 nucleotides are TGCAGTGCTAGAGATAATGTAGGGAACACTGAAGCTTTCTTT. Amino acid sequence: CSARDNVGNTEAFF.

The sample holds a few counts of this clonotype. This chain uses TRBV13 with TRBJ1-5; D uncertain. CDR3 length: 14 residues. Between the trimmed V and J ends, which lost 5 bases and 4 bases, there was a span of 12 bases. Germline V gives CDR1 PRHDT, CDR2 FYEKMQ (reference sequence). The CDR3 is CASSAGPRNQPQHF. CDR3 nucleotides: TGTGCCAGCAGCGCCGGCCCCCGAAATCAGCCCCAGCATTTT. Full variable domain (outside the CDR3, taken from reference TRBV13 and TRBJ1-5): AAGVIQSPRHLIKEKRETATLKCYPIPRHDTVYWYQQGPGQDPQFLISFYEKMQSDKGSIPDRFSAQQFSDYHSELNMSSLELGDSALYFCASSAGPRNQPQHFGDGTRLSIL.

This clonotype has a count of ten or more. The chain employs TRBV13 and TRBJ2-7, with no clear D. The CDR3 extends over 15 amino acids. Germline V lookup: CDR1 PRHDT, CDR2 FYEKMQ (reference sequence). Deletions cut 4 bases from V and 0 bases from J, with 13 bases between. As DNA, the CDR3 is TGTGCCAGCAGCTCCTTTGGCGTAAACTCCTACGAGCAGTACTTC. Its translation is CASSSFGVNSYEQYF.

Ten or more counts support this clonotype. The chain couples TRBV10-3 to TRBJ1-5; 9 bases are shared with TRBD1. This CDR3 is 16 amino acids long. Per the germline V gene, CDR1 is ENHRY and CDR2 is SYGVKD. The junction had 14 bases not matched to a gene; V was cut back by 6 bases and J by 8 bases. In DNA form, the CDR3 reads TGTGCCATCAGCACTACGGGACAGGGAGAGGGGAAGCCCCAGCATTTT. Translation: CAISTTGQGEGKPQHF.

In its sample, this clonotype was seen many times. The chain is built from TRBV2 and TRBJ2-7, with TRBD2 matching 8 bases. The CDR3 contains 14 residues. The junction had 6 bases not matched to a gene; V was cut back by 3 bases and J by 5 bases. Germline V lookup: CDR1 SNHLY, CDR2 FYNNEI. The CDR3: CASSEKREYHEQYF. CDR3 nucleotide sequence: TGTGCCAGCAGTGAGAAGCGGGAGTACCACGAGCAGTACTTC.

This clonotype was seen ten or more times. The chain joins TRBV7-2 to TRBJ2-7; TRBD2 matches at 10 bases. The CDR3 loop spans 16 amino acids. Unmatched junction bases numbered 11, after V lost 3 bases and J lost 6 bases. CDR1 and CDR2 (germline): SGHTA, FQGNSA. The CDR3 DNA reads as TGTGCCAGCAGCTTGGGGGACTCTAGCGGGAGAGGCGAGCAGTACTTC. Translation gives CASSLGDSSGRGEQYF.

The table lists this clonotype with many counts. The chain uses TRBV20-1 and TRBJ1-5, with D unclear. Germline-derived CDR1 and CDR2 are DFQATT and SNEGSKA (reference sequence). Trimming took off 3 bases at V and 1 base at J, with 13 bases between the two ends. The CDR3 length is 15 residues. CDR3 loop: CSASRRVGSNQPQHF. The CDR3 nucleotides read TGCAGTGCTAGTCGGAGGGTTGGAAGCAATCAGCCCCAGCATTTT.

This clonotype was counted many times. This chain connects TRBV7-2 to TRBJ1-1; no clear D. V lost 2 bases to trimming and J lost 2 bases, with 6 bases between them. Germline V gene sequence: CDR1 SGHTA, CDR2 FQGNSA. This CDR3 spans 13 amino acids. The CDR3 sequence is CASSLTINTEAFF. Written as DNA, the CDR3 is TGTGCCAGCAGCTTAACGATAAACACTGAAGCTTTCTTT.

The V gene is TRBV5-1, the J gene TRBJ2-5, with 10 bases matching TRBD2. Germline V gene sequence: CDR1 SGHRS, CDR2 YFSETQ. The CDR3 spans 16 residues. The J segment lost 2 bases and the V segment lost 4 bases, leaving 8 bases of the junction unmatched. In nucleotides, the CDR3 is TGCGCCAGCAGCCTCTTGACTAGCGGGCTGCAAGAGACCCAGTACTTC. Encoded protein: CASSLLTSGLQETQYF.

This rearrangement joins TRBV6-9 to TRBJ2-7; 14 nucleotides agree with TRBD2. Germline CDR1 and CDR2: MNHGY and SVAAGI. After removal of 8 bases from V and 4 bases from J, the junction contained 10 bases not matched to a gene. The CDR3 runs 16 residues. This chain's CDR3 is CASHDSGLAGEYEQYF. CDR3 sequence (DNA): TGTGCCAGCCATGACTCGGGACTAGCGGGAGAATACGAGCAGTACTTC.

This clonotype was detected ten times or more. The CDR3 spells CASSLPGQTFTGELFF. The CDR3 DNA follows: TGTGCCAGCAGTTTACCGGGACAGACTTTCACCGGGGAGCTGTTTTTT. This chain uses TRBV12-3 or TRBV12-4 with TRBJ2-2; 7 nucleotides match TRBD1. The CDR3 is 16 residues long. V was pared by 2 bases and J by 4 bases, with 7 bases of the junction left unmatched.

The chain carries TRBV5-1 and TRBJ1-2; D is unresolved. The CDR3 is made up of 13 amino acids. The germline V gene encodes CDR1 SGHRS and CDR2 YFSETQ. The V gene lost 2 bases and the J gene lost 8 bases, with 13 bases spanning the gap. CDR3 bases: TGCGCCAGCAGCTTCACAATGGGAGTCGGCTACACCTTC. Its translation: CASSFTMGVGYTF.

This chain's CDR3 is CASSETKRNTEAFF. The CDR3 region has the DNA TGTGCCAGCAGCGAAACAAAACGGAACACTGAAGCTTTCTTT. The rearrangement uses TRBV6-1 and TRBJ1-1, with unresolved D. Trimming left V 6 bases short and J 1 base short, with 12 bases between. Germline lookup yields CDR1 MNHNS and CDR2 SASEGT. CDR3 length: 14 residues.

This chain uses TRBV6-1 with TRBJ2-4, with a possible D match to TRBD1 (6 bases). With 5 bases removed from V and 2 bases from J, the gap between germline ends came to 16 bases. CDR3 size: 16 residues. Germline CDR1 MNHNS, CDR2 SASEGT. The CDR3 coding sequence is TGTGCCAGCAGTCAAGAGCCAACAGGGCCCAAAAACATTCAGTACTTC. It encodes CASSQEPTGPKNIQYF.

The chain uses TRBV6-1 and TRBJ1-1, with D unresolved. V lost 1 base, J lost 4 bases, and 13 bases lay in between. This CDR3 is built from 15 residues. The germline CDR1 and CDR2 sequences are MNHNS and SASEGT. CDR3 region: CASSEELGYGTEAFF. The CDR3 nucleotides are TGTGCCAGCAGTGAAGAATTGGGGTACGGCACTGAAGCTTTCTTT.

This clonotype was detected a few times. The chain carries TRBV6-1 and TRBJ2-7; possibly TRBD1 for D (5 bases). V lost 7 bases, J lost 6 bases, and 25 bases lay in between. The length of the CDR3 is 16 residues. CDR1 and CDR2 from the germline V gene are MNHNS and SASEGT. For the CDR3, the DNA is TGTGCCAGCATTGGCCCGCGACAAGGGGCGAGTACCGAGCAGTACTTC. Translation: CASIGPRQGASTEQYF.

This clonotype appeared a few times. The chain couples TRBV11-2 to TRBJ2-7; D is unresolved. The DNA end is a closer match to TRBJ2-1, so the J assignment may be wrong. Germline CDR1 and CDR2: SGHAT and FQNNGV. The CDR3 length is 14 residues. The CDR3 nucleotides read TGTGCCAGCAGCTACCTGGCCCGCTCCTACGAGCAGTTCTTC. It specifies CASSYLARSYEQFF.

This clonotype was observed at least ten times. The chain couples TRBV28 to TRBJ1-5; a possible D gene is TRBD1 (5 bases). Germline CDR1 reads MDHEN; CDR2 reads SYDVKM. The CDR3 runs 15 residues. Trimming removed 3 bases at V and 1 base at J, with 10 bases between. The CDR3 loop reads CASSFGTASNQPQHF. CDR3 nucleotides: TGTGCCAGCAGTTTCGGGACGGCAAGCAATCAGCCCCAGCATTTT.

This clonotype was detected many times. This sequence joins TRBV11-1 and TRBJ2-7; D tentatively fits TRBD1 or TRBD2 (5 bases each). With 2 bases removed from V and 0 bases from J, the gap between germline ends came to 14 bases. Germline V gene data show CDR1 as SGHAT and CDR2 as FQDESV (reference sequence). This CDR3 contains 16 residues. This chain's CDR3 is CASSLTSGTTSYEQYF. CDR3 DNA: TGTGCCAGCAGCTTAACGTCCGGGACCACCTCCTACGAGCAGTACTTC.

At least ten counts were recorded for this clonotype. This CDR3 is CASSRTVGYGYTF. In nucleotides, the CDR3 is TGTGCCAGCAGTCGGACAGTGGGCTATGGCTACACCTTC. The V gene is TRBV12-3 or TRBV12-4, the J gene TRBJ1-2, with D perhaps TRBD1 (6 bases). Trimming took 5 bases from V and 4 from J, leaving 11 bases between them. The length of the CDR3 is 13 residues.

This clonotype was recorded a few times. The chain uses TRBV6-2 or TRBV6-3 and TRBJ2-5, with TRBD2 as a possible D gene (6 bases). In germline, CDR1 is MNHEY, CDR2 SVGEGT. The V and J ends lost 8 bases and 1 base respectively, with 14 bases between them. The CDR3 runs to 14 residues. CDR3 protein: CASDGRTAQETQYF. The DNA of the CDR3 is TGTGCCAGCGATGGGAGGACGGCCCAAGAGACCCAGTACTTC.